The present T cell receptor beta chain was sequenced within a study of T-cell memory formation after mild COVID-19. TCRdb used MiXCR to reprocess the 5' RACE reads, holding one entry per CDR3 protein. Of under 150,000 distinct CDR3 sequences listed, about a sixth are singletons. Study outcomes and limitations: Mostly located in CM and EM were contracting CD4+ clones, with contracting CD8+ clones located in EMRA.

The table lists this clonotype with a few counts. The antigen is unknown. With V trimmed by 4 bases and J by 5 bases, 14 bases remained unmatched. The CDR3 consists of 18 residues. CDR1 and CDR2 (germline): SGHAT, FQNNGV. Sample: PBMCs or a T cell subset sorted from them (not recorded which). The gene calls are TRBV11-2 and TRBJ2-2; 9 nucleotides match TRBD2. This TCR was sampled from an adult woman who had mild COVID-19 (a few samples of this study predate the infection). Cell type and time point are not known. For the CDR3, the DNA is TGTGCCAGCAGCTCTGGTTTAGCGGGGGCGTCGTATACCGGGGAGCTGTTTTTT. Its protein product is CASSSGLAGASYTGELFF.